This TCR beta chain comes out of a study of early T cells in non-severe SARS-CoV-2 infection. Study-wide background: Unsorted whole blood bulk RNA was sequenced, with unpaired chains.

Individual cDNA molecules received unique molecular identifiers. TCRdb recomputed calls from the 5' RACE reads with MiXCR, one row per CDR3 protein. The sample shows 90,000 to 120,000 distinct CDR3 sequences, around 10% of them seen only once. Regarding this clonotype: Its antigen is currently unknown.

Per germline, CDR1 SGHAT and CDR2 FQNNGV. Trimming left V 5 bases short and J 0 bases short, with 8 bases between. The CDR3 runs 15 residues. Findings of the study overall: Reliance on VDJdb matching favored anti-spike CD8 responses; private and CD4 specificities were missed.

Sequences were obtained from whole blood. This chain joins TRBV11-2 and TRBJ1-6; D is uncertain. This TCR derives from an adult who was a healthcare worker with PCR-confirmed SARS-CoV-2 infection or an uninfected control (not recorded which). CDR3: CASSPAFSYNSPLHF. As DNA, the CDR3 is TGTGCCAGCAGCCCGGCCTTCTCCTATAATTCACCCCTCCACTTT.